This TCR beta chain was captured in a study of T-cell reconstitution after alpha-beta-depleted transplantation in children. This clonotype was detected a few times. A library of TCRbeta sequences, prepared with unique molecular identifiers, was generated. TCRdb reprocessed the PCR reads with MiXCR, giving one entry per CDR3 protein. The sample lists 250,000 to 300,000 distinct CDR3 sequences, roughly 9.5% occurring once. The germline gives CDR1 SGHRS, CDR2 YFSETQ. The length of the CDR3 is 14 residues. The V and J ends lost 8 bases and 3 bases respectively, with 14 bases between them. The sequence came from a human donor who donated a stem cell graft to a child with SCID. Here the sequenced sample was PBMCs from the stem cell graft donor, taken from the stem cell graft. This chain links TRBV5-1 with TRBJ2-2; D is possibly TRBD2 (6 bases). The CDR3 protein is CASMGLEYTGELFF. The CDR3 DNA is TGCGCCAGTATGGGACTGGAATACACCGGGGAGCTGTTTTTT.